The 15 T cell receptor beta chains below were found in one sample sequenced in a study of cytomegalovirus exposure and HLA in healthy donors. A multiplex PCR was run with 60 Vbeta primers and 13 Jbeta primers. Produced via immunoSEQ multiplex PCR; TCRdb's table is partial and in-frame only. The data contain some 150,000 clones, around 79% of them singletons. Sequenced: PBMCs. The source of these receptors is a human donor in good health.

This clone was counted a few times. The CDR3 is CASSALAGGPTYEQYF. For the CDR3, the DNA is TGTGCCAGCAGTGCCCTAGCGGGAGGGCCAACCTACGAGCAGTACTTC. This sequence joins TRBV6-1 and TRBJ2-7; TRBD2 matches 12 bases. V lost 4 bases to trimming and J lost 2 bases; unmatched junction nucleotides: 6. CDR1 is MNHNS, CDR2 SASEGT, per germline. The CDR3 totals 16 residues.

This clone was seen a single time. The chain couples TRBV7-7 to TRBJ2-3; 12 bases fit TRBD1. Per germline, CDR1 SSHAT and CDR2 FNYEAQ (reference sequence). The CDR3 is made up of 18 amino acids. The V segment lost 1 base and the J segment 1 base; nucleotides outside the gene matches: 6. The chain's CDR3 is CASSLVGDRGRGTDTQYF. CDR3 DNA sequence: TGTGCCAGCAGCTTAGTCGGGGACAGGGGGCGCGGCACAGATACGCAGTATTTT.

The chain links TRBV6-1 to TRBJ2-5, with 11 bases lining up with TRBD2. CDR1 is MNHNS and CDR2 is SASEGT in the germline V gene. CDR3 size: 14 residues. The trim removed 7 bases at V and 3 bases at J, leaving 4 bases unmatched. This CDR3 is CASTWGLAEETQYF. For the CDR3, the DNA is TGTGCCAGCACCTGGGGACTAGCGGAAGAGACCCAGTACTTC.

This chain's CDR3 is CASGYGQNTEAFF. The CDR3 DNA sequence: TGCGCCAGCGGATATGGGCAGAACACTGAAGCTTTCTTT. The chain has TRBV4-1 and TRBJ1-1; D is unclear. Germline assignment: CDR1 MGHRA and CDR2 YSYEKL. Trimming pared 8 bases from V and 1 base from J, leaving 11 bases between. This CDR3 has 13 amino acids.

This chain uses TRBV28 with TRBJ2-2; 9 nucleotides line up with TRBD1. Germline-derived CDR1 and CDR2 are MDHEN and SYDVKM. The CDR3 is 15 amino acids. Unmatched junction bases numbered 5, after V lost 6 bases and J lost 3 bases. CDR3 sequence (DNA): TGTGCCAGCAGGACGGGACAGGGATACACCGGGGAGCTGTTTTTT. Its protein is CASRTGQGYTGELFF.

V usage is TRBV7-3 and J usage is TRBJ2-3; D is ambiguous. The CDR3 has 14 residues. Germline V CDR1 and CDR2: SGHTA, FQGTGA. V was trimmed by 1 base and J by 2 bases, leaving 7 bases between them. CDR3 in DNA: TGTGCCAGCAGCTTAAGACATAACACAGATACGCAGTATTTT. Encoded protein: CASSLRHNTDTQYF.

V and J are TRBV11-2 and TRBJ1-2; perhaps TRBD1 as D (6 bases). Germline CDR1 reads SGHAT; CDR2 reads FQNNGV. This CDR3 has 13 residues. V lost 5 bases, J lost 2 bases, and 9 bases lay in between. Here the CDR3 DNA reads TGTGCCAGCAGCACTCAGGGGAACTATGGCTACACCTTC. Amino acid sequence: CASSTQGNYGYTF.

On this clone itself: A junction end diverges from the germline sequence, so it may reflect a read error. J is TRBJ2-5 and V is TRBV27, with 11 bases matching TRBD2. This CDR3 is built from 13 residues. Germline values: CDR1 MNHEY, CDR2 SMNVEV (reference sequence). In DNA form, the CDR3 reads TGTGCCAGCAGTCTATTAGCGGGAGGGTCAATGGACTTC. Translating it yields CASSLLAGGSMDF.

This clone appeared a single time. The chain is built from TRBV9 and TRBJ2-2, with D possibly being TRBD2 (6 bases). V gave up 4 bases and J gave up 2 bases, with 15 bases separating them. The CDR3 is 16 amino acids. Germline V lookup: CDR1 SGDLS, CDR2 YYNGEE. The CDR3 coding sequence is TGTGCCAGCAGCCCTGGGGGGAGCGGCAACACCGGGGAGCTGTTTTTT. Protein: CASSPGGSGNTGELFF.

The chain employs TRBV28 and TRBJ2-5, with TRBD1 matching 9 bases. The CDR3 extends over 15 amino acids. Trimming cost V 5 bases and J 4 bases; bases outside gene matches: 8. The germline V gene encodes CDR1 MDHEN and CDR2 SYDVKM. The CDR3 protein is CASSTPGTGRETQYF. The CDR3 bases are TGTGCCAGCAGTACCCCCGGGACAGGGCGAGAGACCCAGTACTTC. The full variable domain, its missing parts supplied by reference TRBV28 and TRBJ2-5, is DVKVTQSSRYLVKRTGEKVFLECVQDMDHENMFWYRQDPGLGLRLIYFSYDVKMKEKGDIPEGYSVSREKKERFSLILESASTNQTSMYLCASSTPGTGRETQYFGPGTRLLVL.

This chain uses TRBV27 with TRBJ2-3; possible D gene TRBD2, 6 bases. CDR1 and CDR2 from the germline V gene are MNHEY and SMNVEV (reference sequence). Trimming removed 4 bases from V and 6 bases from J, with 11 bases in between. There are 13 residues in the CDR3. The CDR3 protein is CASSWGGGDTQYF. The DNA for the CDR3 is TGTGCCAGCAGTTGGGGAGGCGGTGATACGCAGTATTTT.

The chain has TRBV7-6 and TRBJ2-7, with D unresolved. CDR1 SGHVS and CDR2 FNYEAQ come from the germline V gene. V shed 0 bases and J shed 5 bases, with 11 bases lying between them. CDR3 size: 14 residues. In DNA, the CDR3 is TGTGCCAGCAGCTTAGCGGGTCTAGTCGACGAGCAGTACTTC. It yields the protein CASSLAGLVDEQYF.

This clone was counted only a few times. The CDR3 region has the DNA TGTGCCAGCAGCTTAATCTTCGCGGGAGGGTCGGATACGCAGTATTTT. Protein: CASSLIFAGGSDTQYF. The chain links TRBV7-3 to TRBJ2-3; 9 nucleotides align to TRBD2. The CDR3 sequence is 16 residues long. From germline, CDR1 is SGHTA and CDR2 FQGTGA. Germline trimming cut 1 base from V and 6 bases from J; bases unmatched to any gene: 8.

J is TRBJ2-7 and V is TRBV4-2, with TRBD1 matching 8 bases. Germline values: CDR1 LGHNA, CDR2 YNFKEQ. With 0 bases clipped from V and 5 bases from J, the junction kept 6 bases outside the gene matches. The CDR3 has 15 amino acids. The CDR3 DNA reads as TGTGCCAGCAGCCAAGACTGGGCAGGGGGCCACGAGCAGTACTTC. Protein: CASSQDWAGGHEQYF.

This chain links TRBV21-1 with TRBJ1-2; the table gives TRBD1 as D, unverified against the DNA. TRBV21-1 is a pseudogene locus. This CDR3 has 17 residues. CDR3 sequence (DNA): TGTGCCAGCAGCAGACAACCGGGACATCTTAAGGGCTATGGCTACACCTTC. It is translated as CASSRQPGHLKGYGYTF.